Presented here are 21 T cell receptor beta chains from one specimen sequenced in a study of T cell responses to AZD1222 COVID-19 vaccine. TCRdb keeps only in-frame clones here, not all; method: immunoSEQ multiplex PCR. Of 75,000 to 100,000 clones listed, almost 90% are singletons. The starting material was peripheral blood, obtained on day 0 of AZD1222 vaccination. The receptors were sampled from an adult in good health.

CDR3 bases: TGTGCCAGTAGCGGGGGGCTGACTAACTATGGCTACACCTTC. Protein product: CASSGGLTNYGYTF. The genes are TRBV19 and TRBJ1-2; the D gene is possibly TRBD1 (6 bases). Between the trimmed V and J ends, which lost 6 bases and 0 bases, there was a span of 11 bases. This CDR3 comprises 14 residues. Germline V gene sequence: CDR1 LNHDA, CDR2 SQIVND (reference sequence).

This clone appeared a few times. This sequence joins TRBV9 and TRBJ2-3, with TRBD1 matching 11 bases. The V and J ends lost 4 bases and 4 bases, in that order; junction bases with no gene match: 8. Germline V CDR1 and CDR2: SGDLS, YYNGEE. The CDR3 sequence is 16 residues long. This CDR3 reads CASSPLGDRGADTQYF. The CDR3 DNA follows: TGTGCCAGCAGCCCCCTGGGGGACAGGGGGGCAGATACGCAGTATTTT.

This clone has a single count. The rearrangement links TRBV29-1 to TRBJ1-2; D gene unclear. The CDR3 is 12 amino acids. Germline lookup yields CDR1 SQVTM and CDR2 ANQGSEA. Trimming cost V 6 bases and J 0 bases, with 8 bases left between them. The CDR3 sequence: CSVGRANYGYTF. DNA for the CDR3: TGCAGCGTGGGAAGAGCTAACTATGGCTACACCTTC.

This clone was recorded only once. CDR3 in amino acids: CASSSSTAGNTIYF. The CDR3 DNA reads as TGTGCCAGCAGCTCATCGACAGCTGGAAACACCATATATTTT. V gene TRBV7-3 combines with J gene TRBJ1-3, with a possible D match to TRBD1 (5 bases). V was shortened by 4 bases and J by 2 bases, with 9 bases between the two germline ends. Germline V gives CDR1 SGHTA, CDR2 FQGTGA. CDR3 size: 14 residues.

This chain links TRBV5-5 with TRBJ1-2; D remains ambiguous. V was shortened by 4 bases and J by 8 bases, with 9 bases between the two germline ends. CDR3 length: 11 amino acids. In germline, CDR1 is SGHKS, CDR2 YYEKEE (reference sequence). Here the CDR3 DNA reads TGTGCCAGCAGCCTGGCTGGGGGCTACACCTTC. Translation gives CASSLAGGYTF.

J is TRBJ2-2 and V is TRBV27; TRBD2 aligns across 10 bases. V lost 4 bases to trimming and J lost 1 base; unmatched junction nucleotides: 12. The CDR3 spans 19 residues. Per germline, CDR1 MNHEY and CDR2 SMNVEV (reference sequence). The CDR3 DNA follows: TGTGCCAGCAGTTCTCAAGCGGGGGGGCCTTATGAGAACACCGGGGAGCTGTTTTTT. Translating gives CASSSQAGGPYENTGELFF.

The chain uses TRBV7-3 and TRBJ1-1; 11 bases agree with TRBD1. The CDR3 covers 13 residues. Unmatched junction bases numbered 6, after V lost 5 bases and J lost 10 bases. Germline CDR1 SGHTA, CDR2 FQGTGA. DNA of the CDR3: TGTGCCAGCAGCCCGGACAGGGGGCGTGGAGCTTTCTTT. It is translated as CASSPDRGRGAFF. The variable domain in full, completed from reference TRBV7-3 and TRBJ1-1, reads GAGVSQTPSNKVTEKGKYVELRCDPISGHTALYWYRQSLGQGPEFLIYFQGTGAADDSGLPNDRFFAVRPEGSVSTLKIQRTERGDSAVYLCASSPDRGRGAFFGQGTRLTVV.

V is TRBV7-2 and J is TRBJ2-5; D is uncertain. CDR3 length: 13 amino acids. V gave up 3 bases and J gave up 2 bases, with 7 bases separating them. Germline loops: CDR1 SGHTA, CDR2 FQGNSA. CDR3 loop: CASSFVKQETQYF. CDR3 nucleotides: TGTGCCAGCAGCTTTGTCAAACAAGAGACCCAGTACTTC. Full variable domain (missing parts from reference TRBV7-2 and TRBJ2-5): GAGVSQSPSNKVTEKGKDVELRCDPISGHTALYWYRQSLGQGLEFLIYFQGNSAPDKSGLPSDRFSAERTGGSVSTLTIQRTQQEDSAVYLCASSFVKQETQYFGPGTRLLVL.

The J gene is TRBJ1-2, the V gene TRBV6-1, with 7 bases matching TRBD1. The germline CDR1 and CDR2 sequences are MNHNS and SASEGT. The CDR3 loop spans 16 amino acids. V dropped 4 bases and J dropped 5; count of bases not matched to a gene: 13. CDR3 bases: TGTGCCAGCAGTGTGGCGTTAACAGGGGTTCTTTATGGCTACACCTTC. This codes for CASSVALTGVLYGYTF.

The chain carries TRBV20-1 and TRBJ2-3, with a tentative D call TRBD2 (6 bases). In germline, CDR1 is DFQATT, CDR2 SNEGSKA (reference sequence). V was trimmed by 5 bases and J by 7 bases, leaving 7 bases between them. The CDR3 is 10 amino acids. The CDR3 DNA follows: TGCAGTGCTGGGGGGAATACGCAGTATTTT. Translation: CSAGGNTQYF.

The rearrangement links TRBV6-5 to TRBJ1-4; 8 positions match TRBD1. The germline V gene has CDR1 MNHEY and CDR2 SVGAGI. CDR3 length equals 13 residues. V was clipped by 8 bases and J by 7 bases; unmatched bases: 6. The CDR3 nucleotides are TGTGCCAGCTACAGGGGGGAAAGTGAAAAACTGTTTTTT. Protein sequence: CASYRGESEKLFF.

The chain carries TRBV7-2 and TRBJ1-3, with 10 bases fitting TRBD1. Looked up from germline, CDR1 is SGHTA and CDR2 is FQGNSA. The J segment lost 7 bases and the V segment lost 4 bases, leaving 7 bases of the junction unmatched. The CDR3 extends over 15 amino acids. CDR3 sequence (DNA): TGTGCCAGCAGCTCCTGGACAGGGGGAAGGAACACCATATATTTT. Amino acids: CASSSWTGGRNTIYF.

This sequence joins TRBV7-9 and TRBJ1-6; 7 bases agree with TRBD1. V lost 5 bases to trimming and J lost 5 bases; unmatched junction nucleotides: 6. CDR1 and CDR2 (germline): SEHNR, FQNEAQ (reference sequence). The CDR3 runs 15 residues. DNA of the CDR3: TGTGCCAGCAGCATTCGACAGGGAAATAATTCACCCCTCCACTTT. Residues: CASSIRQGNNSPLHF.

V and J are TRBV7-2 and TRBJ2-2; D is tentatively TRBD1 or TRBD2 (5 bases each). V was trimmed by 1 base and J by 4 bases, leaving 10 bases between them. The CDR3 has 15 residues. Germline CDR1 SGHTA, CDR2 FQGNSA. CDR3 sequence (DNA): TGTGCCAGCAGCTTAGACGGGGCGGTCACCGGGGAGCTGTTTTTT. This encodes CASSLDGAVTGELFF.

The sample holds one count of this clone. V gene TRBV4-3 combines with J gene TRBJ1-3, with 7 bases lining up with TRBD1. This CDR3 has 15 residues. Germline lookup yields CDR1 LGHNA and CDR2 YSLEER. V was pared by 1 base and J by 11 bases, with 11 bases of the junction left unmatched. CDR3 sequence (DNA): TGCGCCAGCAGCCAAGTACTCACAGGGGCCTACGCCATATATTTT. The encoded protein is CASSQVLTGAYAIYF.

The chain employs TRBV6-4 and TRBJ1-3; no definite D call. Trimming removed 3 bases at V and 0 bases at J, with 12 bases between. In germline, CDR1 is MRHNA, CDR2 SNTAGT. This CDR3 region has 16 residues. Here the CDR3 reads CASSEMATRSGNTIYF. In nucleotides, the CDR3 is TGTGCCAGCAGTGAAATGGCAACCCGCTCTGGAAACACCATATATTTT.

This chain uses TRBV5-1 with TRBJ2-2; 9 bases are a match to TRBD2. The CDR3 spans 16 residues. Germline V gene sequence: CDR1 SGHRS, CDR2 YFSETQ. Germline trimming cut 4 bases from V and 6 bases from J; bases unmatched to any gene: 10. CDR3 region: CASSPGGLARPGELFF. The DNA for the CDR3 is TGCGCCAGCAGCCCTGGGGGACTAGCAAGGCCCGGGGAGCTGTTTTTT.

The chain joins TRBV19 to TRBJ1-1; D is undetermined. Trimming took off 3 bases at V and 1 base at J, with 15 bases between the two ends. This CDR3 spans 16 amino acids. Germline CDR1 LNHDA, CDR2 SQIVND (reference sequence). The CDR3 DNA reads TGTGCCAGTAGTATTTGGCCTCGGGTGCGGAACACTGAAGCTTTCTTT. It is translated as CASSIWPRVRNTEAFF.

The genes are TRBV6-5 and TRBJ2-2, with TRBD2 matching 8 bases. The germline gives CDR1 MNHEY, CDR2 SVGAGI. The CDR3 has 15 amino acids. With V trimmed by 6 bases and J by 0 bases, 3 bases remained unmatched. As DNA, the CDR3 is TGTGCCAGCAGGCGGGGGGAAGCGAACACCGGGGAGCTGTTTTTT. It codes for CASRRGEANTGELFF.

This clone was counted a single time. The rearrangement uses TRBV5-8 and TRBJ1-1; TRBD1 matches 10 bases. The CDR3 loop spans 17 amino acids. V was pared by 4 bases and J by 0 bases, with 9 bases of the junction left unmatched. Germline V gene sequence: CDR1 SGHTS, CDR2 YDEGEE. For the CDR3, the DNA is TGTGCCAGCAGCACCGACAGGGGGCGGGCTTTGAACACTGAAGCTTTCTTT. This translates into CASSTDRGRALNTEAFF. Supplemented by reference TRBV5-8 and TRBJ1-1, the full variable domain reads EAGVTQSPTHLIKTRGQQATLRCSPISGHTSVYWYQQALGLGLQFLLWYDEGEERNRGNFPPRFSGRQFPNYSSELNVNALELEDSALYLCASSTDRGRALNTEAFFGQGTRLTVV.

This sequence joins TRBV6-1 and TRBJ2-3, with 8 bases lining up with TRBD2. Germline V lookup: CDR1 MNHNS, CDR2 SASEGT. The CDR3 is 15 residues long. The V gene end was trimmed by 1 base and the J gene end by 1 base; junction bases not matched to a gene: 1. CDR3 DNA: TGTGCCAGCAGTGAAGTTAGCGGGGGCACAGATACGCAGTATTTT. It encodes CASSEVSGGTDTQYF.